The 9 T cell receptor beta chains listed next were all sequenced from one sample in a study of human T cells and chemical hapten exposure. TCRdb re-analysed the RACE reads in MiXCR, keeping a single row per CDR3 protein. The sample consists of about 79,000 distinct CDR3 sequences, 7% to 9% of them appearing once. The time point is: healthy volunteer bleed at 6 weeks. The starting material, unfractionated whole blood, was used for total RNA extraction. The source material was whole blood. The receptor set was obtained from a male donor in good health. Some clones in this sample may be carry-over from other donors' samples.

In this sample, this clonotype turned up a few times. This chain links TRBV5-1 with TRBJ1-1; D not resolved. CDR3 length: 13 amino acids. In germline, CDR1 is SGHRS, CDR2 YFSETQ. Trimming took 0 bases from V and 5 from J, leaving 8 bases between them. In DNA, the CDR3 is TGCGCCAGCAGCTTGGCTAGAATGACTGAAGCTTTCTTT. Residues: CASSLARMTEAFF.

This clonotype was picked up a small number of times. The rearrangement joins TRBV20-1 to TRBJ1-1, with D unresolved. V was pared by 3 bases and J by 5 bases, with 7 bases between. CDR1 and CDR2 (germline): DFQATT, SNEGSKA (reference sequence). The CDR3 sequence is 11 residues long. The CDR3: CSASSWTEAFF. As DNA, the CDR3 is TGCAGTGCTAGTAGTTGGACTGAAGCTTTCTTT.

The chain recombines TRBV7-9 with TRBJ2-1, with TRBD2 as a possible D gene (6 bases). The CDR3 spans 14 residues. The germline V gene has CDR1 SEHNR and CDR2 FQNEAQ (reference sequence). V lost 5 bases and J 2 bases, leaving 10 bases between the germline ends. DNA of the CDR3: TGTGCCAGCAGCCCAGCGGGCCCCTACAATGAGCAGTTCTTC. It yields the protein CASSPAGPYNEQFF.

The rearrangement uses TRBV7-2 and TRBJ1-2; D possibly corresponds to TRBD1 (6 bases). This CDR3 contains 13 residues. The V and J ends lost 5 bases and 7 bases respectively, with 14 bases between them. In germline, CDR1 is SGHTA, CDR2 FQGNSA. The DNA for the CDR3 is TGTGCCAGCAGCGAGGACAGTCTGGTTGGCTACACCTTC. Protein product: CASSEDSLVGYTF. The variable domain in full, with the rest retrieved from reference TRBV7-2 and TRBJ1-2, is GAGVSQSPSNKVTEKGKDVELRCDPISGHTALYWYRQSLGQGLEFLIYFQGNSAPDKSGLPSDRFSAERTGGSVSTLTIQRTQQEDSAVYLCASSEDSLVGYTFGSGTRLTVV.

J is TRBJ1-6 and V is TRBV27; unclear D gene. V was trimmed by 0 bases and J by 7 bases, leaving 4 bases between them. CDR1 is MNHEY and CDR2 is SMNVEV in the germline V gene (reference sequence). The CDR3 sequence is 13 residues long. The CDR3: CASSLSGNSPLHF. The CDR3 nucleotides are TGTGCCAGCAGTTTATCGGGGAATTCACCCCTCCACTTT.

The table lists this clonotype with a few counts. This chain links TRBV19 with TRBJ1-5, with D hard to call. V was clipped by 5 bases and J by 6 bases, with 17 bases between them. CDR1 and CDR2 from the germline V gene are LNHDA and SQIVND (reference sequence). The CDR3 totals 15 residues. The CDR3 is CASSWSLTGRQPQHF. CDR3 coding DNA: TGTGCCAGTAGTTGGTCCTTAACGGGTCGTCAGCCCCAGCATTTT.

This chain joins TRBV30 and TRBJ1-5; TRBD1 aligns across 8 bases. J gave up 5 bases and V 3 bases, and 6 bases lay outside the gene matches. CDR3 length: 14 amino acids. Germline assignment: CDR1 GTSNPN and CDR2 SVGIG (reference sequence). The CDR3 spells CAWSLGQGDQPQHF. DNA of the CDR3: TGTGCCTGGAGCCTCGGACAGGGCGATCAGCCCCAGCATTTT.

Regarding this clonotype: The junction departs from the called germline gene at one end, perhaps through a read error. This chain links TRBV5-1 with TRBJ2-7; a weak D match, TRBD2 (6 bases). The CDR3 is 14 residues long. Per the germline V gene, CDR1 is SGHRS and CDR2 is YFSETQ. DNA of the CDR3: TGCGCCAGCAGTTTGGGGACTGGAGCCTACGAGCAGTACTTC. Its translation is CASSLGTGAYEQYF.

The V and J genes are TRBV5-1 and TRBJ1-1, with 10 bases identical to TRBD1. The length of the CDR3 is 19 residues. Germline-derived CDR1 and CDR2 are SGHRS and YFSETQ. V was pared by 5 bases and J by 1 base, with 17 bases of the junction left unmatched. CDR3 residues: CASRQSAASRTGGNTEAFF. The CDR3 bases are TGCGCCAGCAGACAATCAGCAGCTTCACGGACAGGGGGGAACACTGAAGCTTTCTTT. Supplemented by reference TRBV5-1 and TRBJ1-1, the full variable domain reads KAGVTQTPRYLIKTRGQQVTLSCSPISGHRSVSWYQQTPGQGLQFLFEYFSETQRNKGNFPGRFSGRQFSNSRSEMNVSTLELGDSALYLCASRQSAASRTGGNTEAFFGQGTRLTVV.